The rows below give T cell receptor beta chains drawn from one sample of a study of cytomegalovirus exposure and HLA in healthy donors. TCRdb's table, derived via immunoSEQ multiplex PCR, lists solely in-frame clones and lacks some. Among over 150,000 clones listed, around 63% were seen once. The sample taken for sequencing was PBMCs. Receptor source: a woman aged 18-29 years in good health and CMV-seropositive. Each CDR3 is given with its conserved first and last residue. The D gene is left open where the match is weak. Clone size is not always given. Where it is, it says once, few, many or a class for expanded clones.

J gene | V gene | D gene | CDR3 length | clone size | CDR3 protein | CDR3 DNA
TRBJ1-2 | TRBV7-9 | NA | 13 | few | CASSIGDVGGYTF | TGTGCCAGCAGCATCGGGGATGTGGGTGGCTACACCTTC
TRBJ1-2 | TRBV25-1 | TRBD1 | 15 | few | CASTPGTGGEGGYTF | TGTGCCAGCACCCCCGGGACAGGGGGCGAAGGTGGCTACACCTTC
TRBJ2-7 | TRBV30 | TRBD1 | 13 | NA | CAWGHRGSYEQYF | TGTGCCTGGGGCCACAGGGGATCCTACGAGCAGTACTTC
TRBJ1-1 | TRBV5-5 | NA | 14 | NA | CASSLFTSGTEAFF | TGTGCCAGCAGCTTGTTTACATCGGGCACTGAAGCTTTCTTT
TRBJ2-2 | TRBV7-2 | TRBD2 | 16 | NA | CASSSGTSGRRGELFF | TGTGCCAGCAGCTCCGGGACTAGCGGGAGAAGGGGGGAGCTGTTTTTT
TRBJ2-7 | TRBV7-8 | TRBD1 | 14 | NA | CASSLAGGTGDLLF | TGTGCCAGCAGCTTAGCTGGAGGGACAGGCGACCTACTTTTC
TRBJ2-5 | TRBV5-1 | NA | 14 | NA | CASRSWGSQETQYF | TGCGCCAGCCGGTCCTGGGGCAGTCAAGAGACCCAGTACTTC
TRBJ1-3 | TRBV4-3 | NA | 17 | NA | CASSLHRDSSSGNTIYF | TGCGCCAGCAGCCTACACCGGGACTCCAGCTCTGGAAACACCATATATTTT
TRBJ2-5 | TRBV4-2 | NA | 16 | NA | CASSQDGVAAVRTQYF | TGTGCCAGCAGCCAAGACGGAGTAGCGGCAGTGAGGACCCAGTACTTC
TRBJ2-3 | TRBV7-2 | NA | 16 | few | CASSRPGGAWTDTQYF | TGTGCCAGCAGCCGGCCGGGGGGCGCTTGGACAGATACGCAGTATTTT
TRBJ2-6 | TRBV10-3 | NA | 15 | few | CAISPSGSGANVLTF | TGTGCCATCTCGCCCTCGGGTTCTGGGGCCAACGTCCTGACTTTC
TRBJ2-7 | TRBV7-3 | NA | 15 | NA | CASSFLPERSYEQYF | TGTGCCAGCAGCTTTCTCCCGGAGAGAAGCTACGAGCAGTACTTC
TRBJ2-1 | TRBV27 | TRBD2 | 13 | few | CASAQRGPGEQFF | TGTGCCAGCGCCCAGCGGGGCCCCGGGGAGCAGTTCTTC
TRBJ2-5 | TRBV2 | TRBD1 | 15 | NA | CASRSGTGSLETQYF | TGTGCCAGCAGGTCCGGGACAGGGAGCTTGGAGACCCAGTACTTC
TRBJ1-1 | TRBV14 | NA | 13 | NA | CASSRQELTEAFF | TGTGCCAGCAGCCGCCAAGAACTCACTGAAGCTTTCTTT
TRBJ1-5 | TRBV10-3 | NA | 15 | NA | CAISETGTLTQPQHF | TGTGCCATCAGTGAGACCGGGACACTTACTCAGCCCCAGCATTTT
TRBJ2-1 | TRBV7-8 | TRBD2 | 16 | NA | CASSRRGLAGMGEQFF | TGTGCCAGCAGCCGTCGGGGACTAGCGGGTATGGGTGAGCAGTTCTTC
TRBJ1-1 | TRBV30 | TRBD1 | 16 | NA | CAWSVGLGRGVGEAFF | TGTGCCTGGAGTGTCGGCCTGGGCAGGGGGGTCGGTGAAGCTTTCTTT
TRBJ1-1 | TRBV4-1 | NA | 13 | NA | CASSQVRNTEAFF | TGCGCCAGCAGCCAAGTTAGGAACACTGAAGCTTTCTTT
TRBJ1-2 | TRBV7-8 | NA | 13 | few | CASSLQGNYGYTF | TGTGCCAGCAGCTTACAGGGAAACTATGGCTACACCTTC
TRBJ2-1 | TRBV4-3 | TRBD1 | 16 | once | CASSQEQGSSYNEQFF | TGCGCCAGCAGCCAAGAACAGGGGAGCTCCTACAATGAGCAGTTCTTC
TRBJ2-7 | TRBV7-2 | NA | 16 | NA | CASSQGRVTSAYEQYF | TGTGCCAGCAGCCAGGGCCGCGTTACGTCGGCCTACGAGCAGTACTTC
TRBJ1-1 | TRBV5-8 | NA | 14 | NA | CASSFLLMNTEAFF | TGTGCCAGCAGCTTTTTACTCATGAACACTGAAGCTTTCTTT
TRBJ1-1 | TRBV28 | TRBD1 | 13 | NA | CASTLHRGTEAFF | TGTGCCAGCACTCTCCACAGGGGCACTGAAGCTTTCTTT
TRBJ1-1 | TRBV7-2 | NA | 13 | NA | CASSAHRNTEAFF | TGTGCCAGCAGCGCTCACAGGAACACTGAAGCTTTCTTT
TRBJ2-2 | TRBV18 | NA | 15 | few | CASSMGSLGTGELFF | TGTGCCAGCTCAATGGGCAGTCTCGGCACCGGGGAGCTGTTTTTT
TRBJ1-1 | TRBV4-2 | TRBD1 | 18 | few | CASSQDLTQGARGTEAFF | TGTGCCAGCAGCCAAGATCTGACCCAGGGGGCGCGGGGCACTGAAGCTTTCTTT
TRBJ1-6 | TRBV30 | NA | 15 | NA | CAWSVPRGKGSPLHF | TGTGCCTGGAGTGTACCCAGGGGAAAAGGATCACCCCTCCACTTT
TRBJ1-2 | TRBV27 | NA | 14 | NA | CASSLRGEWSGYTF | TGTGCCAGCAGTTTACGGGGGGAATGGAGTGGCTACACCTTC
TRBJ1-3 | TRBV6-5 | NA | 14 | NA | CASSYSTGADTIYF | TGTGCCAGCAGTTACTCGACAGGCGCGGACACCATATATTTT
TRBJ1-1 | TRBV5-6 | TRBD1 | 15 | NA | CASSIRTGYIPEAFF | TGTGCCAGCAGCATAAGGACAGGGTATATCCCCGAAGCTTTCTTT
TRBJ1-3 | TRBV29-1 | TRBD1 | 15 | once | CSVDTGQGAGNTIYF | TGCAGCGTCGACACCGGACAGGGCGCAGGAAACACCATATATTTT
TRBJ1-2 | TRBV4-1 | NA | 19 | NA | CASSQDRGRTASINYGYTF | TGCGCCAGCAGCCAAGATAGGGGTAGGACAGCCTCAATTAACTATGGTTACACCTTC
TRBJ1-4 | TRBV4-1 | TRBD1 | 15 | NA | CASSPLRGIYEKLFF | TGCGCCAGCAGCCCCCTCAGGGGGATTTACGAAAAACTGTTTTTT
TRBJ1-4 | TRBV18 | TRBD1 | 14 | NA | CASSSGQGHGKLFF | TGTGCCAGCTCTTCGGGACAGGGTCATGGAAAACTGTTTTTT
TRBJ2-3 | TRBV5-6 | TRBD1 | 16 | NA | CASSLLPGQGSDTQYF | TGTGCCAGCAGCTTGCTCCCCGGACAGGGCTCAGATACGCAGTATTTT